Listed here is a single T cell receptor beta chain. Data came from immunoSEQ multiplex PCR; TCRdb stores just in-frame clones and leaves some out. The table lists 550,000 to 800,000 clones, approximately 85% of them singletons. The CDR3 spans 13 residues. V was clipped by 7 bases and J by 0 bases, with 9 bases between them. Per germline, CDR1 SQVTM and CDR2 ANQGSEA. This entry is derived from a study of shared T cell receptors in the human thymus. This sample also belongs to another study, concerning human thymus T cells.

The sequencing sample was made of thymocytes. The sequence was collected from a girl younger than two with a congenital heart defect. The rearrangement uses TRBV29-1 and TRBJ2-2; maybe TRBD1 (6 bases). In nucleotides, the CDR3 is TGCAGCGCGACAGGAGCGAACACCGGGGAGCTGTTTTTT. This encodes CSATGANTGELFF.